The 3 T cell receptor beta chains given below trace back to one sample, sequenced in a study of T cells in localized non-small cell lung cancer. Repertoires were generated with immunoSEQ multiplex PCR, while TCRdb's copy carries only in-frame clones and drops some. In the table there are under 40,000 clones, about 88% of which are singletons. This specimen was peripheral blood, taken before any cancer treatment. Receptor source: a woman aged 40 to 75 with stage I lung adenocarcinoma.

V and J are TRBV5-4 and TRBJ2-7, with 10 bases that match TRBD2. J was trimmed by 0 bases and V by 1 base; bases with no gene match: 4. The germline CDR1 and CDR2 sequences are SGHNT and YYREEE (reference sequence). The CDR3 totals 16 residues. The CDR3 protein is CASSLRLAGVSYEQYF. In DNA form, the CDR3 reads TGTGCCAGCAGCTTGCGCCTAGCGGGGGTCTCCTACGAGCAGTACTTC.

The chain has TRBV9 and TRBJ2-1, with D possibly being TRBD2 (7 bases). Germline loops: CDR1 SGDLS, CDR2 YYNGEE. Trimming cost V 2 bases and J 5 bases, with 20 bases left between them. The CDR3 is 17 amino acids. CDR3: CASSVPGGGGANNEQFF. The CDR3 DNA reads TGTGCCAGCAGCGTTCCCGGGGGCGGGGGTGCAAACAATGAGCAGTTCTTC.

The chain joins TRBV5-1 to TRBJ2-1, with D tentatively TRBD1 (6 bases). From germline, CDR1 is SGHRS and CDR2 YFSETQ. Trimming stripped 4 bases from V and 4 bases from J, with 9 bases between. The CDR3 covers 13 residues. This CDR3 is CASSSRGYNEQFF. The CDR3 DNA reads as TGCGCCAGCAGCAGCAGGGGATACAATGAGCAGTTCTTC.